This is a list of T cell receptor beta chains from one sample in a study of cytomegalovirus exposure and HLA in healthy donors. The table came from immunoSEQ multiplex PCR; TCRdb's copy has only in-frame clones and leaves some out. The data contain fewer than 150,000 clones, less than 90% of them singletons. Sequencing input: PBMCs. These TCRs come from a man aged 50-59 years in good health and CMV-seronegative. Each CDR3 is given with its conserved first and last residue. The D gene is left open where the match is weak. A clone size is listed for some rows: how often the clone was seen (once, few, many), or a class if it is expanded.

v_gene	d_gene	j_gene	abundance	CDR3nt	CDR3aa
TRBV11-2	TRBD2	TRBJ2-1	NA	TGTGCCAGCAGCTTACGACTAGCGGGGGACAATGAGCAGTTCTTC	CASSLRLAGDNEQFF
TRBV28	NA	TRBJ2-7	NA	TGTGCCAGCAGGCCTCAGGGCTACGAGCAGTACTTC	CASRPQGYEQYF
TRBV27	TRBD2	TRBJ2-1	NA	TGTGCCAGCAGTCCCCATGAGATTAGCGGGAGCCCTGGTGAGCAGTTCTTC	CASSPHEISGSPGEQFF
TRBV4-3	TRBD1	TRBJ2-1	few	TGCGCCAGCAGCCTGGGACAGGGTCCGAACAATGAGCAGTTCTTC	CASSLGQGPNNEQFF
TRBV5-6	TRBD1	TRBJ2-7	NA	TGTGCCAGCAGCTCGTCAGGGGGAACCTACGAGCAGTACTTC	CASSSSGGTYEQYF
TRBV6-6	TRBD1	TRBJ2-2	NA	TGTGCCAGCGTGGGGACAGGGGGCTCTAGCGGGGAGCTGTTTTTT	CASVGTGGSSGELFF
TRBV2	NA	TRBJ2-4	NA	TGTGCCAGCAGTGACCGAGGGAGAAAGGACAAAAACATTCAGTACTTC	CASSDRGRKDKNIQYF
TRBV7-2	NA	TRBJ2-2	few	TGTGCCAGCAGTCCCCTGCCCCCGACAGGCGGGGAGCTGTTTTTT	CASSPLPPTGGELFF
TRBV5-6	NA	TRBJ1-1	NA	TGTGCCAGCAGCTGGGGACACAACACTGAAGCTTTCTTT	CASSWGHNTEAFF
TRBV9	TRBD1	TRBJ2-7	NA	TGTGCCAGCTCGCTGTGGGACAGGGACTACGAGCAGTACTTC	CASSLWDRDYEQYF
TRBV7-7	NA	TRBJ2-6	few	TGTGCCAGCAGCATCGACAGTTCTGGGGCCAACGTCCTGACTTTC	CASSIDSSGANVLTF
TRBV5-1	NA	TRBJ2-1	few	TGCGCCAGCAGCTTGGGAAGGAGGATCTACAATGAGCAGTTCTTC	CASSLGRRIYNEQFF
TRBV6-5	NA	TRBJ1-5	NA	TGTGCCAGCAGATTTCAGGGGAGCAATCAGCCCCAGCATTTT	CASRFQGSNQPQHF
TRBV19	TRBD1	TRBJ2-7	NA	TGTGCCAGTAGTATAGGAGGGACAGGGGCCTACGAGCAGTACTTC	CASSIGGTGAYEQYF
TRBV6-6	TRBD1	TRBJ1-5	once	TGTGCCAGCAGTTACGGGCCAGGGGGCTCGAATCAGCCCCAGCATTTT	CASSYGPGGSNQPQHF
TRBV9	TRBD1	TRBJ1-1	NA	TGTGCCAGCAGCCTAGGACAGGGAAGTAGGTCCGAAGCTTTCTTT	CASSLGQGSRSEAFF
TRBV9	TRBD2	TRBJ2-2	NA	TGTGCCAGCAGCGAAGATGGGGGGGACACCGGGGAGCTGTTTTTT	CASSEDGGDTGELFF
TRBV11-3	TRBD1	TRBJ2-7	NA	TGTGCCAGCAGCCCACGGGACAGTCCTTCCTACGAGCAGTACTTC	CASSPRDSPSYEQYF
TRBV5-4	TRBD1	TRBJ1-2	once	TGTGCCAGCAGCTTGGCAGGACAGGGCCATGGCTACACCTTC	CASSLAGQGHGYTF
TRBV28	NA	TRBJ1-5	once	TGTGCCAGCAGGAGTGGGTCGGGACAGCCCCAGCATTTT	CASRSGSGQPQHF
TRBV28	TRBD1	TRBJ1-3	few	TGTGCCAGCAGTCCGACAGGGGGCTCTGGAAACACCATATATTTT	CASSPTGGSGNTIYF
TRBV6-5	NA	TRBJ2-2	few	TGTGCCAGCAGCCGTCAGATCCTCGGGACCGGGGAGCTGTTTTTT	CASSRQILGTGELFF
TRBV4-3	TRBD2	TRBJ2-1	NA	TGCGCCAGCAGCTCTAGCGGGAGGAGGAATGAGCAGTTCTTC	CASSSSGRRNEQFF
TRBV28	NA	TRBJ2-7	few	TGTGCCAGCAGTTTCGGTACTCTCTATCCCTACGAGCAGTACTTC	CASSFGTLYPYEQYF
TRBV4-2	TRBD1	TRBJ2-7	NA	TGTGCCAGCAGCCAAAAGGCCGGGGACAGGGGGCGGTACGAGCAGTACTTC	CASSQKAGDRGRYEQYF
TRBV7-9	TRBD1	TRBJ1-1	few	TGTGCCAGCAGCCGTCAGGGGGCAAGCGAAGCTTTCTTT	CASSRQGASEAFF
TRBV6-1	TRBD1	TRBJ2-2	NA	TGTGCCAGCAGTGAAGCGCGATCAGGGGGCGTTTCGAACACCGGGGAGCTGTTTTTT	CASSEARSGGVSNTGELFF
TRBV10-3	NA	TRBJ2-1	NA	TGTGCCATCAGGGGAACTGGACAGTCAAATGAGCAGTTCTTC	CAIRGTGQSNEQFF
TRBV4-3	TRBD1	TRBJ1-4	NA	TGCGCCAGCAGCCAAGGACAGGGTGAACTCGAAAAACTGTTTTTT	CASSQGQGELEKLFF
TRBV19	TRBD1	TRBJ1-4	NA	TGTGCCAGTAGTAGCCAGGGGGCGGAAAAACTGTTTTTT	CASSSQGAEKLFF